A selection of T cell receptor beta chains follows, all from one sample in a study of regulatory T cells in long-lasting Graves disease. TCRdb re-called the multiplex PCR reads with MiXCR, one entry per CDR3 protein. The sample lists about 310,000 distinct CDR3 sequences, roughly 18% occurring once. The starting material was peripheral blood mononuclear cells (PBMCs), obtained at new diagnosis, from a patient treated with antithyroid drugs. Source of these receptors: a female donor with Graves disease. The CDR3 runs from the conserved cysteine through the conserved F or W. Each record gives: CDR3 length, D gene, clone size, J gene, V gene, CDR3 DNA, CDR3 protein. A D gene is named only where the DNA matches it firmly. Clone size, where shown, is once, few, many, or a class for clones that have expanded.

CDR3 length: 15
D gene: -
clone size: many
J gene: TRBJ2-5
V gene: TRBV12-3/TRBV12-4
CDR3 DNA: TGTGCCAGCAGCCGATACCAGGGGATTCAAGAGACCCAGTACTTC
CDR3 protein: CASSRYQGIQETQYF

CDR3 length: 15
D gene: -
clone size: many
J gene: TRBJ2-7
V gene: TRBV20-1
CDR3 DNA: TGCAGTGCTACCCGTCCCCGTAGGGGGGCTGACGAGCAGTACTTC
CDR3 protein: CSATRPRRGADEQYF

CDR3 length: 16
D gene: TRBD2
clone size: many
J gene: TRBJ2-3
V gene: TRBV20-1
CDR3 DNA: TGCAGTGCTAGTGGGAGGGCCTCCGGGTTGGCAGATACGCAGTATTTT
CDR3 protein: CSASGRASGLADTQYF

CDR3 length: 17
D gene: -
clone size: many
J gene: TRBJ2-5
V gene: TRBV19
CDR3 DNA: TGTGCCAGTAGTCAAACAAGAAGCCCGGCGGACCAAGAGACCCAGTACTTC
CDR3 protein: CASSQTRSPADQETQYF

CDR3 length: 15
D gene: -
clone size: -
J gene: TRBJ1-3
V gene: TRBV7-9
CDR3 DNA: TGTGCCAGCAGCGGCAAAAGACGGCTGGGAAACACCATATATTTT
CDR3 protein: CASSGKRRLGNTIYF

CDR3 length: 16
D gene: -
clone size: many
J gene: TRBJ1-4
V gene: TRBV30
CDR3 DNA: TGTGCCTGGAGTGTTGGTAGCGGGGTAGCTAATGAAAAACTGTTTTTT
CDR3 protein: CAWSVGSGVANEKLFF

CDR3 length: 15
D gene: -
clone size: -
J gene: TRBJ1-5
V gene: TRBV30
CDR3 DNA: TGTGCCTGGAGCGACGGACTTTTGGGTGATCAGCCCCAGCATTTT
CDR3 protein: CAWSDGLLGDQPQHF

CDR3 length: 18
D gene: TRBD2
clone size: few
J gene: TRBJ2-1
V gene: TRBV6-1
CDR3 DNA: TGTGCCAGCAGCAAAAAATGGACTAGCGGGGACCTGGGGGATGAGCAGTTCTTC
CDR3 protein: CASSKKWTSGDLGDEQFF

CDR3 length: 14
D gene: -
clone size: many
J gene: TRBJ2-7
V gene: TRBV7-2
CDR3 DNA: TGTGCCAGCAGCTTAGACTCATCGAAATACGAGCAGTACTTC
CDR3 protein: CASSLDSSKYEQYF

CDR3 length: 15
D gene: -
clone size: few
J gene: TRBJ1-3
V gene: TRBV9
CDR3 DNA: TGTGCCAGCAGCGTAGACGCCGGGGCTGGAAACACCATATATTTT
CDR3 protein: CASSVDAGAGNTIYF

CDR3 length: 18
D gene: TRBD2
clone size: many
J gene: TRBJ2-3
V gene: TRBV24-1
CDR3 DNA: TGTGCCACCAGTGATTGGACCGGGACTAGCGGGGTTCCAGATACGCAGTATTTT
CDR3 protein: CATSDWTGTSGVPDTQYF

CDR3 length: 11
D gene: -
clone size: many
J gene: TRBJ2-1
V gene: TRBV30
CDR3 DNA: TGTGCCTGGAGTCCTAAGGCTGAGCAGTTCTTC
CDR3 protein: CAWSPKAEQFF

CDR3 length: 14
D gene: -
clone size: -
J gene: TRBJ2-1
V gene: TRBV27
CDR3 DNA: TGTGCCAGCAGTTCCTATAATACCTACAATGAGCAGTTCTTC
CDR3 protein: CASSSYNTYNEQFF

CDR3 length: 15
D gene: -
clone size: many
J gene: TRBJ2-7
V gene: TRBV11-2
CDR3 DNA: TGTGCCAGCAGCCATGGTCGTGGACGGCCCTACGAGCAGTACTTC
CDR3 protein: CASSHGRGRPYEQYF

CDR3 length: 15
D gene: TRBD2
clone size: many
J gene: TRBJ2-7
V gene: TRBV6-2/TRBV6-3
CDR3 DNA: TGTGCCAGCAGTTACGGGGCGGGAGGGCCCTACGAGCAGTACTTC
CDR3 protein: CASSYGAGGPYEQYF

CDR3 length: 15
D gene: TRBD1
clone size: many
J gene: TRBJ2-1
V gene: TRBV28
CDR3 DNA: TGTGCCAGCAGTCCTGGACAGGGGTTTTACAATGAGCAGTTCTTC
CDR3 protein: CASSPGQGFYNEQFF

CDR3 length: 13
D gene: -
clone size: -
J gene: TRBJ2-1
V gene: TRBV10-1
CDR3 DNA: TGCGCCAGCAGTGCAAGTGGGACGGATGAGCAGTTCTTC
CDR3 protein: CASSASGTDEQFF

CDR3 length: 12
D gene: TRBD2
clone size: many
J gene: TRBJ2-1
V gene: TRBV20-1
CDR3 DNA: TGCAGTGCGGGCGGGGGTAGGAATGAGCAGTTCTTC
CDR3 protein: CSAGGGRNEQFF

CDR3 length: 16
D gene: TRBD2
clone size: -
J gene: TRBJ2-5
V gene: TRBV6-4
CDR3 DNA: TGTGCCAGCAGGAGGGCGGGGAGCGGGAGGACGGAGACCCAGTACTTC
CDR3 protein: CASRRAGSGRTETQYF

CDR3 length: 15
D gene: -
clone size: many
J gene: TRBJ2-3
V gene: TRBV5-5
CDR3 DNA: TGTGCCAGCAGCTTGGGAGAGATCGTTGTTGGTACGCAGTATTTT
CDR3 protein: CASSLGEIVVGTQYF

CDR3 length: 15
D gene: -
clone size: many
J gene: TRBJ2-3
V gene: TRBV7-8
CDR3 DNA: TGTGCCAGCAGCTTAATTTGGGGGAGCACAGATACGCAGTATTTT
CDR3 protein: CASSLIWGSTDTQYF

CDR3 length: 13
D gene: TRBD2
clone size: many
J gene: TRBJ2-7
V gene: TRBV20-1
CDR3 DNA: TGCAGTGCTACCCTAGCGGGAGGAAACGAGCAGTACTTC
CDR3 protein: CSATLAGGNEQYF

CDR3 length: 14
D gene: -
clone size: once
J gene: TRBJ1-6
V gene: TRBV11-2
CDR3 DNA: TGTGCCAGCAGCTTAGGGGGATTCAATTCACCCCTCCACTTT
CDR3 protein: CASSLGGFNSPLHF

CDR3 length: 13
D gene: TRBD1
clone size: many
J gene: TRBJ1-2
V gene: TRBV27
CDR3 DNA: TGTGCCAGCAGATGGGACAGGGGCGGGGGCTACACCTTC
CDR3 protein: CASRWDRGGGYTF

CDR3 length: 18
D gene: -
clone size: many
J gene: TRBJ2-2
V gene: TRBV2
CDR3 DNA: TGTGCCAGCCACGAAAGGTGGGGTAGCGGCTTCATCACCGGGGAGCTGTTTTTT
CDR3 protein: CASHERWGSGFITGELFF